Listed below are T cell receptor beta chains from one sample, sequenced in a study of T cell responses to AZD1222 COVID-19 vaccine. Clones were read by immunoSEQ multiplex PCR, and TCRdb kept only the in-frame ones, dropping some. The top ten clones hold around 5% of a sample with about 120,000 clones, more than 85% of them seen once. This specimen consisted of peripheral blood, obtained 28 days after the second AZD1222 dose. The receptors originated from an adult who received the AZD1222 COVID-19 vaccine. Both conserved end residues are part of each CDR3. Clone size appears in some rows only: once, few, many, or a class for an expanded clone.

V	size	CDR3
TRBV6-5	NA	CASGYPSGTGGYTF
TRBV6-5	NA	CASSPGTFTGELFF
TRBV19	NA	CASSPGTGESSYNSPLHF
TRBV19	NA	CASSHGSGYGYTF
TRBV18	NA	CASSPQGQDSPLHF
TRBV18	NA	CASSPEEGFRSPLHF
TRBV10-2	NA	CASSESGIETQYF
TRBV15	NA	CATSIEDSAYNEQFF
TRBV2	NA	CASSKIDRLLYGYTF
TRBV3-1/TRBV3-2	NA	CASSQERWTEAFF
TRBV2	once	CASSLDPITEAFF
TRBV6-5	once	CASSRLATGELFF
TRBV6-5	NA	CASRRQGGTEAFF
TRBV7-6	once	CASSKGTGGYEQYF
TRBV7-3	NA	CASSEAGQQETQYF
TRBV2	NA	CASGDEDEQFF
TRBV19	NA	CASSGTALNQPQHF
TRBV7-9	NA	CASSPLGGVVAEAFF
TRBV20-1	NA	CSASSDSNNYGYTF
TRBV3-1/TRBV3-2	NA	CASSQDVRTGTNYGYTF
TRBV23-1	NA	CASSPLRTRSYEQYF
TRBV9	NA	CASSVRVAGDWDEQFF